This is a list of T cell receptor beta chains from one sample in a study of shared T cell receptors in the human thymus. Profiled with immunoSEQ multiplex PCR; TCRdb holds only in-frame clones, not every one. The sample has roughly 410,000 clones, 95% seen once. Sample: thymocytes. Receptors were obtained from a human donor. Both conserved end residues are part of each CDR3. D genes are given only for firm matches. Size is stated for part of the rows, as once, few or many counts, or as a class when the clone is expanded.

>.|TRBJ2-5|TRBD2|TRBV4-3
CASSQVRWEGRETQYF
TGCGCCAGCAGCCAAGTAAGGTGGGAGGGCCGAGAGACCCAGTACTTC
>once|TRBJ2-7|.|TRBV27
CASSPPDRSLRYYEQYF
TGTGCCAGCAGTCCTCCCGACAGGTCCCTCCGTTATTACGAGCAGTACTTC
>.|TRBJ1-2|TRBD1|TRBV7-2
CASSLVGRGLIMSGYTF
TGTGCCAGCAGCTTAGTGGGCAGGGGGCTAATCATGAGTGGCTACACCTTC
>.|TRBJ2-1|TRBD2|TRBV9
CASSVGTSGRPSSYNEQFF
TGTGCCAGCAGCGTAGGGACTAGCGGGAGGCCGAGCTCCTACAATGAGCAGTTCTTC
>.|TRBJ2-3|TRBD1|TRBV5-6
CASSPNYRDSKRGTDTQYF
TGTGCCAGCAGCCCAAACTACCGGGACAGCAAACGGGGCACAGATACGCAGTATTTT
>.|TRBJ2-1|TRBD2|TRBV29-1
CSVAEGGRENEQFF
TGCAGCGTTGCTGAGGGCGGGAGGGAAAATGAGCAGTTCTTC
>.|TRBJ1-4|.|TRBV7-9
CASSFLSGGQTNPNEKLFF
TGTGCCAGCAGCTTTCTTTCGGGTGGCCAGACCAACCCTAATGAAAAACTGTTTTTT
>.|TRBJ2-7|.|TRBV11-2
CASSSGKWSAYEQYF
TGTGCCAGCAGCTCCGGGAAGTGGTCGGCCTACGAGCAGTACTTC
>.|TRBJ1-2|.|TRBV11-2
CASSLERLGTRVEGYTF
TGTGCCAGCAGCTTAGAACGGCTGGGGACCAGGGTGGAAGGCTACACCTTC
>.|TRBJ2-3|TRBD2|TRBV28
CASSLTLAGGLTDTQYF
TGTGCCAGCAGTTTAACCCTAGCGGGGGGTCTCACAGATACGCAGTATTTT
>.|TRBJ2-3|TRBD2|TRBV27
CASSLGAGSPSGRSTDTQYF
TGTGCCAGCAGTTTAGGGGCAGGTTCACCTAGCGGGAGGAGCACAGATACGCAGTATTTT
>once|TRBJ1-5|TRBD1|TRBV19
CASTGQDSNQPQHF
TGTGCCAGTACCGGACAGGATAGCAATCAGCCCCAGCATTTT
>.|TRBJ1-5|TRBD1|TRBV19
CASSATGTGLLGNQPQHF
TGTGCCAGTAGTGCTACCGGGACAGGGTTACTAGGCAATCAGCCCCAGCATTTT
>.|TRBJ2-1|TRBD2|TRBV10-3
CAISDFRSIQREMDEQFF
TGTGCCATCAGTGATTTTAGGAGCATCCAGCGGGAGATGGATGAGCAGTTCTTC